This T cell receptor beta chain was recovered during a study of cytomegalovirus exposure and HLA in healthy donors. Across the study: Membership in the Caucasian-associated ancestry cluster was found for 65% to 85% of 300 to 500 genotyped donors.

In the PCR, 60 Vbeta and 13 Jbeta primers were used. Some clones are missing from TCRdb's copy, which holds only in-frame ones; the method was immunoSEQ multiplex PCR. The table records about 87,000 clones, over 70% of them present only once. Findings of the study overall: For TCR beta chains, V- and J-gene trimming was later linked to a missense DCLRE1C variant.

In the case of this clone: Its specificity is unknown.

The source material was PBMCs. The receptor was derived from a man aged 30-40 years in good health and CMV-seropositive.

In nucleotides, the CDR3 is TGCGCCAGCAGCTTGAGTGTAGGGGCGAACTCTGGAAACACCATATATTTT. The encoded protein is CASSLSVGANSGNTIYF. V and J are TRBV5-1 and TRBJ1-3, with a possible D match to TRBD1 (5 bases). The CDR3 is 17 amino acids. CDR1 and CDR2 (germline): SGHRS, YFSETQ. The ends were cut back, 1 base at V and 0 bases at J, with 14 bases in the middle.